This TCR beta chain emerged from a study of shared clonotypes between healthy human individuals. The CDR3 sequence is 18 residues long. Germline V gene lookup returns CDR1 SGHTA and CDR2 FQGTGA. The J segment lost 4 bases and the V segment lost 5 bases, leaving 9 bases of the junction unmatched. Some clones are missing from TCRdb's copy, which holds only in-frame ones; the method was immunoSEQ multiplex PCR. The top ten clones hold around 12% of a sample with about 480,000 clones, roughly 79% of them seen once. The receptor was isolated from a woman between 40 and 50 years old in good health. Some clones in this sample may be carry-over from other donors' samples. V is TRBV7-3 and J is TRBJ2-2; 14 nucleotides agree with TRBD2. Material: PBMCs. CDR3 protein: CASSPRLAGGPGTGELFF. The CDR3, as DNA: TGTGCCAGCAGCCCCAGACTAGCGGGAGGGCCGGGCACCGGGGAGCTGTTTTTT.